Presented here are 16 T cell receptor beta chains from one specimen sequenced in a study of naive and memory T cell subsets. The SP2 primer and nested alpha and beta constant region primers amplified ligated cDNA in four rounds. One entry per CDR3 protein results from TCRdb running MiXCR on the 5' RACE reads. The repertoire holds about 62,000 distinct CDR3 sequences, with around 8% as singletons. An oligonucleotide containing a UMI was ligated to the 3' end of TCR cDNA. These receptors were obtained from a female donor in good health.

Ten or more counts support this clonotype. V usage is TRBV28 and J usage is TRBJ2-4; D might be TRBD2 (5 bases). The V gene's germline CDR1 is MDHEN and CDR2 SYDVKM. V was shortened by 6 bases and J by 0 bases, with 9 bases between the two germline ends. This CDR3 contains 14 residues. The CDR3 loop reads CASRKRTAKNIQYF. CDR3 DNA: TGTGCCAGCAGAAAGCGGACAGCCAAAAACATTCAGTACTTC.

The rearrangement links TRBV12-5 to TRBJ2-5; a weak D match, TRBD1 (6 bases). The V end lost 0 bases, the J end lost 2 bases, and 13 bases lay between the germline ends. The CDR3 consists of 16 residues. Germline V gene sequence: CDR1 LGHNT, CDR2 FRNRAP. Here the CDR3 DNA reads TGTGCTAGTGGTTTGGTAACAGGGATTGGACAAGAGACCCAGTACTTC. Translated, it gives CASGLVTGIGQETQYF.

The V gene is TRBV27, the J gene TRBJ2-3; D gene uncertain. The CDR3 consists of 12 residues. CDR1 and CDR2 from the germline V gene are MNHEY and SMNVEV (reference sequence). Trimming took 3 bases from V and 7 from J, leaving 8 bases between them. DNA of the CDR3: TGTGCCAGCAGTTTCGGGCCCAATACGCAGTATTTT. Protein: CASSFGPNTQYF.

This chain links TRBV6-5 with TRBJ1-1, with TRBD1 identical over 9 bases. The CDR3 runs 13 residues. With V trimmed by 6 bases and J by 10 bases, 9 bases remained unmatched. The V gene's germline CDR1 is MNHEY and CDR2 SVGAGI. CDR3 amino acids: CASRSPGTGTAFF. The DNA for the CDR3 is TGTGCCAGCAGGAGTCCCGGGACAGGGACAGCTTTCTTT.

This clonotype turned up a few times. The chain combines TRBV30 with TRBJ1-1, with D hard to call. Germline CDR1 and CDR2: GTSNPN and SVGIG (reference sequence). Trimming cost V 2 bases and J 9 bases, with 7 bases left between them. This CDR3 has 10 residues. In DNA form, the CDR3 reads TGTGCCTGGAGTAATCCGCAAGCTTTCTTT. The encoded protein is CAWSNPQAFF.

This clonotype was picked up a small number of times. The gene calls are TRBV20-1 and TRBJ2-1; 7 nucleotides align to TRBD2. V trimming: 1 base; J trimming: 4 bases; junction bases outside the gene matches: 7. The CDR3 totals 15 residues. In germline, CDR1 is DFQATT, CDR2 SNEGSKA (reference sequence). The CDR3 region has the DNA TGCAGTGCTAGAGTGATCCAGCGGGGATACAATGAGCAGTTCTTC. Protein sequence: CSARVIQRGYNEQFF.

The chain has TRBV5-1 and TRBJ1-2, with a weak D call TRBD1 (6 bases). There are 15 residues in the CDR3. Germline values: CDR1 SGHRS, CDR2 YFSETQ. Trimming removed 1 base from V and 2 bases from J, with 12 bases in between. CDR3 region: CASSLWTELNYGYTF. CDR3 sequence (DNA): TGCGCCAGCAGCTTGTGGACAGAACTGAACTATGGCTACACCTTC.

The rearrangement uses TRBV7-3 and TRBJ2-3; 9 bases align to TRBD2. Per germline, CDR1 SGHTA and CDR2 FQGTGA. The CDR3 is 16 residues long. The junction had 8 bases not matched to a gene; V was cut back by 2 bases and J by 5 bases. In DNA, the CDR3 is TGTGCCAGCAGCTTAGGGAATAGCGGGAGAGTAGATACGCAGTATTTT. Its translation: CASSLGNSGRVDTQYF. The full variable domain, its missing parts supplied by reference TRBV7-3 and TRBJ2-3, is GAGVSQTPSNKVTEKGKYVELRCDPISGHTALYWYRQSLGQGPEFLIYFQGTGAADDSGLPNDRFFAVRPEGSVSTLKIQRTERGDSAVYLCASSLGNSGRVDTQYFGPGTRLTVL.

V and J are TRBV12-3 or TRBV12-4 and TRBJ2-7, with no clear D. V lost 1 base, J lost 3 bases, and 4 bases lay in between. This CDR3 has 12 residues. The CDR3 DNA reads as TGTGCCAGCAGTTTAGACCTCTACGAGCAGTACTTC. Its protein is CASSLDLYEQYF.

For this clonotype: At one boundary the junction diverges from the germline segment, which might be a read error. The V gene is TRBV7-7, the J gene TRBJ1-5, with 8 bases fitting TRBD1. The CDR3 loop spans 17 amino acids. Germline loops: CDR1 SSHAT, CDR2 FNYEAQ (reference sequence). The CDR3 sequence: CASNKDREENSNQPQHF. In DNA, the CDR3 is TGTGCTAGCAACAAGGACAGGGAAGAGAATAGCAATCAGCCCCAGCATTTT.

The rearrangement links TRBV7-2 to TRBJ1-2, with no clear D. CDR1 and CDR2 (germline): SGHTA, FQGNSA. CDR3 length: 15 amino acids. The germline V and J ends were trimmed by 2 bases and 4 bases, with 14 bases remaining between them. The CDR3: CASSLLLQYGYGYTF. The CDR3 nucleotides are TGTGCCAGCAGCTTATTATTGCAGTACGGCTATGGCTACACCTTC. Full variable domain (remainder filled in from reference TRBV7-2 and TRBJ1-2): GAGVSQSPSNKVTEKGKDVELRCDPISGHTALYWYRQSLGQGLEFLIYFQGNSAPDKSGLPSDRFSAERTGGSVSTLTIQRTQQEDSAVYLCASSLLLQYGYGYTFGSGTRLTVV.

This chain links TRBV18 with TRBJ2-7, with D unresolved. The CDR3 is made up of 14 amino acids. Trimming removed 2 bases from V and 3 bases from J, with 11 bases in between. Germline lookup yields CDR1 KGHSH and CDR2 LQKENI. Here the CDR3 reads CASSPRPEIYEQYF. CDR3 DNA sequence: TGTGCCAGCTCACCAAGGCCGGAAATCTACGAGCAGTACTTC.

This clonotype was seen more than once but under ten times. The CDR3 coding sequence is TGCAGTGGGGGGCAACTCTACGAGCAGTACTTC. This codes for CSGGQLYEQYF. The genes are TRBV20-1 and TRBJ2-7; possible D gene TRBD1, 6 bases. The CDR3 length is 11 residues. The V and J ends lost 7 bases and 3 bases respectively, with 10 bases between them. The germline V gene encodes CDR1 DFQATT and CDR2 SNEGSKA (reference sequence).

This clonotype has ten or more counts. Here the CDR3 reads CSARDENTIYF. The DNA of the CDR3 is TGCAGTGCTAGAGATGAAAACACCATATATTTT. The chain employs TRBV20-1 and TRBJ1-3; D is unresolved. Trimming stripped 0 bases from V and 6 bases from J, with 3 bases between. This CDR3 contains 11 residues. Germline CDR1 and CDR2: DFQATT and SNEGSKA (reference sequence).

Ten or more counts support this clonotype. The V and J genes are TRBV24-1 and TRBJ2-1, with a weak D call TRBD2 (5 bases). Trimming removed 9 bases from V and 9 bases from J, with 11 bases in between. The CDR3 totals 11 residues. From germline, CDR1 is KGHDR and CDR2 SFDVKD. The CDR3 coding sequence is TGTGCCACCCGAAGAGGGAGTGAGCAGTTCTTC. Translated: CATRRGSEQFF.

This clonotype has a count of ten or more. DNA of the CDR3: TGTGCCAGCACCACCTGGGGACAAGGAGGGGTGACCCAGTACTTC. Residues: CASTTWGQGGVTQYF. The rearrangement links TRBV7-8 to TRBJ2-5; D is tentatively TRBD1 or TRBD2 (6 bases each). CDR3 length: 15 amino acids. CDR1 is SGHVS and CDR2 is FQNEAQ in the germline V gene. The germline V and J ends were trimmed by 7 bases and 7 bases, with 22 bases remaining between them.